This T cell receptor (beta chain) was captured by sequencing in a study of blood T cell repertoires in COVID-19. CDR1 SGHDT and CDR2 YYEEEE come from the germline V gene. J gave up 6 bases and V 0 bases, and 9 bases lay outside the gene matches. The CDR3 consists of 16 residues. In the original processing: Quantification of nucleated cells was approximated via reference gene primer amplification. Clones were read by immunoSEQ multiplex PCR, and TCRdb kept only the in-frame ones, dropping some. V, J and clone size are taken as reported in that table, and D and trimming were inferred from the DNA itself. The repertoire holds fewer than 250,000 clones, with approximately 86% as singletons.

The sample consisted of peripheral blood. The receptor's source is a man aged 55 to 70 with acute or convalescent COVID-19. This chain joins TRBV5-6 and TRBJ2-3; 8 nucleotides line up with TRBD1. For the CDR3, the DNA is TGTGCCAGCAGCTTGGATGGACAGGGTAGGGGGGATACGCAGTATTTT. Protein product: CASSLDGQGRGDTQYF.